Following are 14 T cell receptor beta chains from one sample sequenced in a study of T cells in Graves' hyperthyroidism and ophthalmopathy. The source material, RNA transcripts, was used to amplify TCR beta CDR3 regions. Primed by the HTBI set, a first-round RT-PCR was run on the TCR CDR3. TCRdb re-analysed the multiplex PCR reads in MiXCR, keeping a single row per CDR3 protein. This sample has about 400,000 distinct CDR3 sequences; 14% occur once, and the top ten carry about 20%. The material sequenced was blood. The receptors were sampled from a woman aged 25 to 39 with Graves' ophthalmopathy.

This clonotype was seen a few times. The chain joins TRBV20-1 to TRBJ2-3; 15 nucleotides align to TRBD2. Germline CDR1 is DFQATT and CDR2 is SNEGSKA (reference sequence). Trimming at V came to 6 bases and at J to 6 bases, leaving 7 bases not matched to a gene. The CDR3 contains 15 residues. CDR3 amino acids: CSARRTSGGADTQYF. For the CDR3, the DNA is TGCAGTGCGCGGCGGACTAGCGGGGGGGCGGATACGCAGTATTTT.

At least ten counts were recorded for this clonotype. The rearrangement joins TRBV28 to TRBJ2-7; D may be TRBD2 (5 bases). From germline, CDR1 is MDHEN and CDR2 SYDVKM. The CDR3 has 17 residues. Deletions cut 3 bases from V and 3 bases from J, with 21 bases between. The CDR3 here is CASSFPPPGSVGYEQYF. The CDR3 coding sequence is TGTGCCAGCAGTTTTCCCCCCCCGGGTAGCGTCGGCTACGAGCAGTACTTC.

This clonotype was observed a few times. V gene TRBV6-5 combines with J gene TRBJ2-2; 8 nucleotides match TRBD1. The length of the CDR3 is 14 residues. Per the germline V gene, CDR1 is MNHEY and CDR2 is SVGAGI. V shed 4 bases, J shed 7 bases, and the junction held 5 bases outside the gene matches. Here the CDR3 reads CASSSDRAYGELFF. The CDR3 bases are TGTGCCAGCAGTTCGGACAGGGCATACGGGGAGCTGTTTTTT.

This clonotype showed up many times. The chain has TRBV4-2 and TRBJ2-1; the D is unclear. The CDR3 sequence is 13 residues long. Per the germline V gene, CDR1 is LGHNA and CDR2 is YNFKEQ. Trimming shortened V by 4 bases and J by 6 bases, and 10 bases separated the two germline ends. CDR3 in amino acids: CASSLPSANEQFF. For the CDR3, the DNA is TGTGCCAGCAGCCTCCCATCGGCCAATGAGCAGTTCTTC.

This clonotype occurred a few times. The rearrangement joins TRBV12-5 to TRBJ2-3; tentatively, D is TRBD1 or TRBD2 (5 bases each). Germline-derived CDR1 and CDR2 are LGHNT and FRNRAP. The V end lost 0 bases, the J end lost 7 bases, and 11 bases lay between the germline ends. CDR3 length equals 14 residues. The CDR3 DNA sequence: TGTGCTAGTGGTTTGGTACCCCCGGGGCATACGCAGTATTTT. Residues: CASGLVPPGHTQYF.

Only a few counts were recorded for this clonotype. In DNA, the CDR3 is TGTGCCAGTAGTACCGGGACACACGAGACCCAGTACTTC. It is translated as CASSTGTHETQYF. V gene TRBV19 combines with J gene TRBJ2-5; tentative D call: TRBD1 (6 bases). Trimming cost V 4 bases and J 5 bases, with 11 bases left between them. Looked up from germline, CDR1 is LNHDA and CDR2 is SQIVND (reference sequence). The CDR3 runs to 13 residues.

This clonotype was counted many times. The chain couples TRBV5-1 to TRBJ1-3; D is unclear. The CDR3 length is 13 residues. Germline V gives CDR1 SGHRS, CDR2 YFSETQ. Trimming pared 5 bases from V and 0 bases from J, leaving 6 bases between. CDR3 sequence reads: CASRQSSGNTIYF. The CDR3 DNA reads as TGCGCCAGCAGACAGTCCTCTGGAAACACCATATATTTT.

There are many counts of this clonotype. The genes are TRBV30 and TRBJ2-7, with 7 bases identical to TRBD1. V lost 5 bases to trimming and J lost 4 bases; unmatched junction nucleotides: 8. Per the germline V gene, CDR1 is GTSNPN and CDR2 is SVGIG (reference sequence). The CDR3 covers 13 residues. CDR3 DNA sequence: TGTGCCTGGGACCGGGACAGAGAGTACGAGCAGTACTTC. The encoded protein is CAWDRDREYEQYF.

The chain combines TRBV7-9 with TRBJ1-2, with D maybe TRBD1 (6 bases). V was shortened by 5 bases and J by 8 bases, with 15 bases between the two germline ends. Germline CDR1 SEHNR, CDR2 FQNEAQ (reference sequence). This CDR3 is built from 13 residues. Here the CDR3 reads CASSQQGLGGYTF. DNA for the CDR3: TGTGCCAGCAGCCAACAGGGATTAGGGGGCTACACCTTC. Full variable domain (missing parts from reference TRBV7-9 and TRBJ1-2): DTGVSQNPRHKITKRGQNVTFRCDPISEHNRLYWYRQTLGQGPEFLTYFQNEAQLEKSRLLSDRFSAERPKGSFSTLEIQRTEQGDSAMYLCASSQQGLGGYTFGSGTRLTVV.

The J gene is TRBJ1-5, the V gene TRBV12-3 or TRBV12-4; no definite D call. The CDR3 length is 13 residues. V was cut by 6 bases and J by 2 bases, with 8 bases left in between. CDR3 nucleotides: TGTGCCAGCAGCTCGATGGGCAATCAGCCCCAGCATTTT. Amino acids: CASSSMGNQPQHF.

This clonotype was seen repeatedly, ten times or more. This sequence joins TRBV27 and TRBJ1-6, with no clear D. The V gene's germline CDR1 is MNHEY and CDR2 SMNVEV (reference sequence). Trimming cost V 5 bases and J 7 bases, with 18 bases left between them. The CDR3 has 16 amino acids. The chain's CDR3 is CASSTRSGGPNSPLHF. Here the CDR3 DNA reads TGTGCCAGCAGTACCCGCTCCGGCGGGCCAAATTCACCCCTCCACTTT.

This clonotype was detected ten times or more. This chain's CDR3 is CASSYAGPTNEKLFF. The DNA of the CDR3 is TGTGCCAGCAGTTACGCAGGGCCGACTAATGAAAAACTGTTTTTT. The chain uses TRBV6-5 and TRBJ1-4; possible D gene TRBD1, 5 bases. Per the germline V gene, CDR1 is MNHEY and CDR2 is SVGAGI. Trimming removed 2 bases from V and 2 bases from J, with 9 bases in between. The CDR3 runs to 15 residues.

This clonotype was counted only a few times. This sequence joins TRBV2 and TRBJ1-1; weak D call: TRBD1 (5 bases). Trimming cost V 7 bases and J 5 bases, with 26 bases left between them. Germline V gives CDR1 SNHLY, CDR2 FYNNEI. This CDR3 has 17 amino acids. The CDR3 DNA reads TGTGCCAGCACAACGACTGAGGGAGCGGGGCCTTGGACTGAAGCTTTCTTT. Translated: CASTTTEGAGPWTEAFF.

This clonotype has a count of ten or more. The CDR3 region is CASSQTVVYGYTF. The DNA of the CDR3 is TGTGCCAGCAGCCAGACAGTTGTCTATGGCTACACCTTC. The chain has TRBV28 and TRBJ1-2; a weak D match, TRBD1 (5 bases). Trimming took 6 bases from V and 4 from J, leaving 12 bases between them. Germline CDR1 reads MDHEN; CDR2 reads SYDVKM. CDR3 size: 13 residues.